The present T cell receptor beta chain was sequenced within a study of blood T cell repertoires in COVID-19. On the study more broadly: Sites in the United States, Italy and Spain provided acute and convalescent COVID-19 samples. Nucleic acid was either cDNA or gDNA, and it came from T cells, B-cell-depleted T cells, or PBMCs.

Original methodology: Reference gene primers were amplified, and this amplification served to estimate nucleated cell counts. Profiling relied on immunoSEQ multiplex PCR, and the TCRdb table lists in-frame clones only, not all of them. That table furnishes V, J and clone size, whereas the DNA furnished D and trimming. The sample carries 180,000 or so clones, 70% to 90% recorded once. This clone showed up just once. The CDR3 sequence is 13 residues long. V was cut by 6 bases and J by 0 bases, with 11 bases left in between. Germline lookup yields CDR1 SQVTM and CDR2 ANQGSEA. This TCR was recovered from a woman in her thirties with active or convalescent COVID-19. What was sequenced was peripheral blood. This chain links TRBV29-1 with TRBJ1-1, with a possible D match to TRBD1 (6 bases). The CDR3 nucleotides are TGCAGCGTGGCAGGACAGATGAACACTGAAGCTTTCTTT. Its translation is CSVAGQMNTEAFF.